The clone carrying this T cell receptor (beta chain) was counted between two and nine times. This entry belongs to a study of identical twins' blood T cells. V lost 4 bases to trimming and J lost 4 bases, with 17 bases between them. Germline V gene data show CDR1 as SQVTM and CDR2 as ANQGSEA. The CDR3 extends over 14 amino acids. Both ends of each TCR cDNA library bore sample-specific barcodes. MiXCR, run by TCRdb on the 5' RACE reads, gives a single entry per CDR3 protein. The repertoire has roughly 340,000 distinct CDR3 sequences, about 28% of them found once; the top ten carry 5.5% to 6.5%. This receptor was obtained from a woman aged 18 to 55 in good health. The sample taken for sequencing was PBMCs. The gene calls are TRBV29-1 and TRBJ2-7; D is possibly TRBD1 or TRBD2 (5 bases each). CDR3 amino acids: CSVGGTAGLYEQYF. The CDR3, as DNA: TGCAGCGTTGGTGGGACGGCCGGCCTTTACGAGCAGTACTTC.